This TCR beta chain was retrieved from a study of shared clonotypes between healthy human individuals. Study-level information: Per-donor plates numbered three CD4 naive, three CD4 memory, two CD8 naive and one CD8 memory. Study observations and caveats: It was expected that sequencing depth would affect clonotype sharing among donors.

Terminally differentiated effector memory CD45RA+ cells were left out of the naive CD8 fraction, which was CD45RO-negative and positively selected for CCR7. All donors qualified as healthy HIV-negative adults and had experienced no recent acute infections or vaccinations. TCRdb's table, derived via immunoSEQ multiplex PCR, lists solely in-frame clones and lacks some. The sample records about 1.9 million clones, around 93% being singletons. A remark on this clone: Its antigen is currently unknown.

The V gene's germline CDR1 is SGDLS and CDR2 YYNGEE. V lost 3 bases and J 3 bases, leaving 21 bases between the germline ends. The CDR3 runs to 18 residues. Material for sequencing was naive CD8+ T cells from PBMCs. The clonotype was recovered from a man aged 18-30 years in good health. Some clones in this sample may be carry-over from other donors' samples. The chain is built from TRBV9 and TRBJ1-4; tentative D call: TRBD1 (6 bases). The CDR3 DNA is TGTGCCAGCAGCGGTAGATCCAGTACAGGGAGGTCTAATGAAAAACTGTTTTTT. This encodes CASSGRSSTGRSNEKLFF.